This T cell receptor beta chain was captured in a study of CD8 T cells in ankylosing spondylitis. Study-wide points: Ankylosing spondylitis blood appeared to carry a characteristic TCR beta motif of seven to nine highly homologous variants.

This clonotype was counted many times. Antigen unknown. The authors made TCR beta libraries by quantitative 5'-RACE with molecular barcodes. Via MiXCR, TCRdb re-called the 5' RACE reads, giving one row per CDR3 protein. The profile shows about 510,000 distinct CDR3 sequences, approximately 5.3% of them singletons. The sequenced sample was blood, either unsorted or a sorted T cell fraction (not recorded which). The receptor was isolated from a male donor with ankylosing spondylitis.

CDR3 sequence (DNA): TGTGCCAGCAGCTTATTAAGCTCCTACAATGAGCAGTTCTTC. The encoded protein is CASSLLSSYNEQFF. The rearrangement links TRBV7-9 to TRBJ2-1; D remains ambiguous. With 2 bases removed from V and 0 bases from J, the gap between germline ends came to 5 bases. CDR3 length: 14 residues. Germline values: CDR1 SEHNR, CDR2 FQNEAQ (reference sequence).